A selection of T cell receptor beta chains follows, all from one sample in a study of CD8 T cells in Susac syndrome. TCRdb recomputed calls from the immunoSEQ multiplex PCR reads with MiXCR, one row per CDR3 protein. The sample holds about 100,000 distinct CDR3 sequences, 95% seen once. Source material: CD8+ T cells from PBMCs. These receptors were collected from a human donor with Susac syndrome. CDR3s include the opening cysteine and the closing phenylalanine or tryptophan. The order of the fields is V gene, clone size, D gene, J gene, CDR3 DNA, CDR3 protein. D genes are given only for firm matches. A clone size is listed for some rows: how often the clone was seen (once, few, many), or a class if it is expanded.

TRBV29-1,.,TRBD2,TRBJ2-2,TGCAGCGTTGGGGAGGGGCCGAAGGACGCCGGGGAGCTGTTTTTT,CSVGEGPKDAGELFF
TRBV12-3/TRBV12-4,.,.,TRBJ2-5,TGTGCCAGCAGTTTTGGCTTCGGAGAGACCCAGTACTTC,CASSFGFGETQYF
TRBV27,.,TRBD1,TRBJ2-7,TGTGCCAGCAGACCACCCGGGACAGGGAATCGCGAGCAGTACTTC,CASRPPGTGNREQYF
TRBV11-1,.,.,TRBJ2-3,TGTGCCAGCAGCTCCGAGGCGGGGCAAAGCACAGATACGCAGTATTTT,CASSSEAGQSTDTQYF
TRBV14,.,.,TRBJ1-2,TGTGCCAGCAGCCCAGCGGGGTATGGCTACACCTTC,CASSPAGYGYTF
TRBV7-9,.,.,TRBJ2-2,TGTGCCAGCAGCTTAGTTGGGACGAACACCGGGGAGCTGTTTTTT,CASSLVGTNTGELFF
TRBV12-3/TRBV12-4,.,.,TRBJ1-1,TGTGCCAGCAGTTTTGGGGACAAGGGATCTGAAGCTTTCTTT,CASSFGDKGSEAFF
TRBV9,.,.,TRBJ2-1,TGTGCCAGCAGCGTAGGCGTTGGAAATGAGCAGTTCTTC,CASSVGVGNEQFF
TRBV7-9,.,.,TRBJ2-7,TGTGCCAGCAGCTTAGTATATCAGACGGAAGAGCAGTACTTC,CASSLVYQTEEQYF
TRBV11-2,once,.,TRBJ1-2,TGTGCCAGCAGCCGGAGTTGGGACGGATATGGCTACACCTTC,CASSRSWDGYGYTF
TRBV23-1,.,.,TRBJ2-4,TGCGCCAGCATGACTCATGGGACACGAGCCAAAAACATTCAGTACTTC,CASMTHGTRAKNIQYF
TRBV3-1,.,.,TRBJ1-1,TGTGCCAGCAGCCTCCCCGGGGGGCTTGGTGCTTTCTTT,CASSLPGGLGAFF
TRBV2,.,.,TRBJ1-6,TGTGCCAGCAACGGGGAGCATAATTCACCCCTCCACTTT,CASNGEHNSPLHF
TRBV2,.,.,TRBJ2-2,TGTGCCAGCAGTGAAGGTAGCGCGAACACCGGGGAGCTGTTTTTT,CASSEGSANTGELFF
TRBV20-1,.,.,TRBJ2-4,TGCAGTGCTAGATCCGGGACAAAAAACATTCAGTACTTC,CSARSGTKNIQYF
TRBV3-1,.,.,TRBJ2-5,TGTGCCAGCAGCCAGGAGGAGAAGACCCAGTACTTC,CASSQEEKTQYF